The 21 T cell receptor beta chains below all came from one sample that was sequenced in a study of blood T cell repertoires in COVID-19. Clones were sequenced by immunoSEQ multiplex PCR, and TCRdb holds only the in-frame ones, with some missing. Here the sample spans around 63,000 clones, 86% being singletons. Sequenced sample: peripheral blood. The receptors were sampled from a woman over 75 with acute or convalescent COVID-19.

This chain uses TRBV11-3 with TRBJ2-1, with D maybe TRBD2 (5 bases). The CDR3 is 14 amino acids. V shed 5 bases and J shed 8 bases, with 16 bases lying between them. Germline assignment: CDR1 SGHNT and CDR2 YENEEA. The CDR3 DNA reads as TGTGCCAGCAGCCCCCTGCGTAATAGCGATGAGCAGTTCTTC. Translating it yields CASSPLRNSDEQFF.

CDR3 sequence: CAWSVQGPTEAFF. In DNA, the CDR3 is TGTGCCTGGAGTGTACAGGGGCCCACTGAAGCTTTCTTT. The chain joins TRBV30 to TRBJ1-1; 7 nucleotides line up with TRBD1. After removal of 0 bases from V and 4 bases from J, the junction contained 2 bases not matched to a gene. CDR3 length: 13 residues. Germline V gene lookup returns CDR1 GTSNPN and CDR2 SVGIG (reference sequence).

This clone showed up just a few times. The chain uses TRBV2 and TRBJ2-7, with TRBD2 identical over 11 bases. CDR1 is SNHLY and CDR2 is FYNNEI in the germline V gene. The CDR3 runs to 14 residues. Losses at the gene ends were 6 bases for V and 3 bases for J; bases not matched to a gene: 4. The CDR3 sequence: CASSQGTSGYEQYF. The CDR3 DNA is TGTGCCAGCAGCCAAGGGACTAGCGGCTACGAGCAGTACTTC. Looking up the rest from reference TRBV2 and TRBJ2-7 gives the full variable domain: EPEVTQTPSHQVTQMGQEVILRCVPISNHLYFYWYRQILGQKVEFLVSFYNNEISEKSEIFDDQFSVERPDGSNFTLKIRSTKLEDSAMYFCASSQGTSGYEQYFGPGTRLTVT.

The chain links TRBV5-1 to TRBJ2-7, with D perhaps TRBD1 (5 bases). Germline values: CDR1 SGHRS, CDR2 YFSETQ. This CDR3 has 15 amino acids. Deletions cut 3 bases from V and 4 bases from J, with 17 bases between. Here the CDR3 reads CASSWGGYMSYEQYF. The CDR3 DNA reads TGCGCCAGCAGCTGGGGCGGTTATATGTCTTACGAGCAGTACTTC. Supplemented by reference TRBV5-1 and TRBJ2-7, the full variable domain reads KAGVTQTPRYLIKTRGQQVTLSCSPISGHRSVSWYQQTPGQGLQFLFEYFSETQRNKGNFPGRFSGRQFSNSRSEMNVSTLELGDSALYLCASSWGGYMSYEQYFGPGTRLTVT.

This clone was picked up one time. This chain uses TRBV19 with TRBJ2-7; a weak D match, TRBD2 (7 bases). The CDR3 covers 14 residues. With 4 bases removed from V and 3 bases from J, the gap between germline ends came to 13 bases. CDR1 and CDR2 (germline): LNHDA, SQIVND (reference sequence). The CDR3 is CASSTPGGRYEQYF. CDR3 bases: TGTGCCAGTAGTACGCCCGGGGGGCGCTACGAGCAGTACTTC.

The table lists this clone with a few counts. The rearrangement links TRBV7-9 to TRBJ1-3; D remains ambiguous. V shed 6 bases and J shed 0 bases, with 6 bases lying between them. CDR1 SEHNR and CDR2 FQNEAQ come from the germline V gene (reference sequence). The CDR3 contains 13 residues. CDR3 amino acids: CASSRSSGNTIYF. CDR3 in DNA: TGTGCCAGCAGTAGAAGCTCTGGAAACACCATATATTTT.

CDR3 nucleotide sequence: TGTGCCAGCGTAGGGACAGGGTCGGACTATGGCTACACCTTC. Its translation: CASVGTGSDYGYTF. The chain carries TRBV10-3 and TRBJ1-2; 9 bases line up with TRBD1. CDR3 size: 14 residues. Germline V CDR1 and CDR2: ENHRY, SYGVKD. The ends lost 10 bases at V and 3 bases at J; junction bases unmatched: 9.

The CDR3 DNA is TGCGCCAGCAGCTTTGCAGCGGGGGTCGCCTACGAGCAGTACTTC. This encodes CASSFAAGVAYEQYF. This chain connects TRBV5-1 to TRBJ2-7, with 8 nucleotides matching TRBD2. The CDR3 length is 15 residues. After removal of 2 bases from V and 2 bases from J, the junction contained 6 bases not matched to a gene. CDR1 and CDR2 from the germline V gene are SGHRS and YFSETQ.

The J gene is TRBJ1-6, the V gene TRBV5-1; D not resolved. Between the trimmed V and J ends, which lost 0 bases and 8 bases, there was a span of 18 bases. The germline CDR1 and CDR2 sequences are SGHRS and YFSETQ. The CDR3 has 17 residues. The CDR3 loop reads CASSLDGEVWRDSPLHF. CDR3 DNA sequence: TGCGCCAGCAGCTTGGATGGGGAAGTCTGGCGGGATTCACCCCTCCACTTT.

The chain recombines TRBV15 with TRBJ1-1; 9 bases are a match to TRBD1. V gave up 1 base and J gave up 1 base; unmatched junction bases: 7. The CDR3 is made up of 17 amino acids. Germline loops: CDR1 LNHNV, CDR2 YYDKDF (reference sequence). The CDR3 is CATSRGPGQGWNTEAFF. CDR3 nucleotides: TGTGCCACCAGCAGAGGACCGGGACAGGGATGGAACACTGAAGCTTTCTTT.

J is TRBJ1-5 and V is TRBV4-1; 9 bases are a match to TRBD1. This CDR3 has 16 residues. V trimming: 4 bases; J trimming: 1 base; junction bases outside the gene matches: 5. Looked up from germline, CDR1 is MGHRA and CDR2 is YSYEKL. The CDR3 nucleotides are TGCGCCAGCAGCCCGGGACAGGGTTCGAGCAATCAGCCCCAGCATTTT. It codes for CASSPGQGSSNQPQHF.

CDR3 region: CASSRLSISETQYF. The CDR3 nucleotides read TGTGCCAGCAGTCGTCTATCGATATCAGAGACCCAGTACTTC. V gene TRBV14 combines with J gene TRBJ2-5, with D unclear. Germline V CDR1 and CDR2: SGHDN, FVKESK. This CDR3 contains 14 residues. Trimming removed 6 bases at V and 4 bases at J, with 15 bases between.

This rearrangement joins TRBV18 to TRBJ1-5; TRBD1 agrees at 11 bases. Germline values: CDR1 KGHSH, CDR2 LQKENI. The CDR3 is 16 residues long. With 5 bases clipped from V and 4 bases from J, the junction kept 7 bases outside the gene matches. The CDR3 DNA reads as TGTGCCAGCTCAGCAAGCGGACAGGGGGCGAATCAGCCCCAGCATTTT. Translating gives CASSASGQGANQPQHF.

This rearrangement joins TRBV5-1 to TRBJ2-2; the match to TRBD1 covers 9 bases. CDR1 is SGHRS and CDR2 is YFSETQ in the germline V gene. The CDR3 is 16 amino acids. J lost 5 bases, V lost 4 bases, and 9 bases had no gene match. CDR3 nucleotides: TGCGCCAGCAGCCCCATGACAGGGGGTGTAACCGGGGAGCTGTTTTTT. Its protein is CASSPMTGGVTGELFF.

This chain links TRBV19 with TRBJ2-7, with 10 bases aligning to TRBD1. The length of the CDR3 is 15 residues. From germline, CDR1 is LNHDA and CDR2 SQIVND (reference sequence). J gave up 2 bases and V 6 bases, and 7 bases lay outside the gene matches. For the CDR3, the DNA is TGTGCCAGTAGCCGTGGGGGGACAGGGGCCTACGAGCAGTACTTC. Amino acid sequence: CASSRGGTGAYEQYF.

The chain links TRBV6-1 to TRBJ2-3, with 10 positions matching TRBD2. CDR3 size: 16 residues. Germline CDR1 is MNHNS and CDR2 is SASEGT. Trimming cost V 1 base and J 0 bases; bases outside gene matches: 1. This chain's CDR3 is CASSEGTSGSTDTQYF. The DNA for the CDR3 is TGTGCCAGCAGTGAAGGGACTAGCGGAAGCACAGATACGCAGTATTTT.

There are a few counts of this clone. The rearrangement uses TRBV19 and TRBJ1-5; D call uncertain. With 3 bases removed from V and 5 bases from J, the gap between germline ends came to 14 bases. From germline, CDR1 is LNHDA and CDR2 SQIVND (reference sequence). CDR3 length: 15 residues. The CDR3 protein is CASSILLEQDQPQHF. Written as DNA, the CDR3 is TGTGCCAGTAGTATTTTATTAGAGCAGGATCAGCCCCAGCATTTT.

The V and J genes are TRBV5-6 and TRBJ1-2; possibly TRBD1 for D (6 bases). The V and J ends lost 7 bases and 8 bases respectively, with 24 bases between them. CDR3 length: 15 residues. The germline gives CDR1 SGHDT, CDR2 YYEEEE. The CDR3 here is CASGPEWGQMSGYTF. Written as DNA, the CDR3 is TGTGCCAGCGGCCCAGAGTGGGGGCAGATGAGCGGCTACACCTTC.

V and J are TRBV10-3 and TRBJ2-6, with D perhaps TRBD1 (6 bases). Between the trimmed V and J ends, which lost 5 bases and 3 bases, there was a span of 14 bases. This CDR3 has 16 residues. Germline values: CDR1 ENHRY, CDR2 SYGVKD. CDR3 in amino acids: CAISRTVSDGANVLTF. The CDR3 DNA follows: TGTGCCATCAGTCGGACAGTCTCCGATGGGGCCAACGTCCTGACTTTC.

The genes are TRBV19 and TRBJ1-1; D possibly corresponds to TRBD1 (5 bases). V was shortened by 6 bases and J by 0 bases, with 14 bases between the two germline ends. This CDR3 comprises 15 residues. CDR1 is LNHDA and CDR2 is SQIVND in the germline V gene (reference sequence). The CDR3 nucleotides read TGTGCCAGTAGGCTCAGACAGTTCATGAACACTGAAGCTTTCTTT. Residues: CASRLRQFMNTEAFF.

The chain uses TRBV29-1 and TRBJ2-7, with 8 nucleotides matching TRBD2. This CDR3 is built from 15 residues. V lost 5 bases and J lost 1; bases outside the gene matches: 10. Germline CDR1 and CDR2: SQVTM and ANQGSEA. The CDR3 nucleotides are TGCAGCGTTTTCCTGGGGGTAGCGGGGTCCTACGAGCAGTACTTC. It codes for CSVFLGVAGSYEQYF.